This TCR beta chain was sequenced during a study of PD-L1 blockade in urothelial cancer. Per germline, CDR1 MDHEN and CDR2 SYDVKM. This CDR3 spans 14 amino acids. The V gene lost 6 bases and the J gene lost 0 bases, with 9 bases spanning the gap. Time point: pretreatment peripheral blood. The assay was immunoSEQ multiplex PCR, and TCRdb's table has in-frame clones only and misses some. The repertoire holds approximately 39,000 clones, with 70% to 90% as singletons. Sequencing used PBMCs, obtained around atezolizumab (anti-PD-L1) treatment. The chain has TRBV28 and TRBJ1-3; D remains ambiguous. The sequence was collected from a man at least 80 years old with urothelial cancer. CDR3 nucleotides: TGTGCCAGCAGGGCCGCGGGCTCTGGAAACACCATATATTTT. Its protein product is CASRAAGSGNTIYF.